Sequencing of this T cell receptor beta chain was carried out in a study of T cell responses to AZD1222 COVID-19 vaccine. Findings and limits, study-wide: Recipients of two AZD1222 doses showed rising Spike-specific TCR breadth and depth. Possibly, clonal diversity was underestimated; donors were largely white British and included more females. The reported proportion of spike-specific TCRs targeting unmutated variant regions was nearly half.

The repertoire was sequenced with immunoSEQ multiplex PCR; TCRdb's copy has only in-frame clones and lacks some. Of 150,000 to 200,000 clones listed, 80% to 95% are singletons. Notes on this clone: Its antigen is currently unknown.

Germline V gene data show CDR1 as LGHNA and CDR2 as YSLEER. The CDR3 has 18 amino acids. Trimming cost V 0 bases and J 3 bases, with 18 bases left between them. Pooled in the analysis were second doses at about 4 or about 12 weeks. The specimen comprised peripheral blood, sampled 28 days after the second AZD1222 dose. The rearrangement uses TRBV4-3 and TRBJ2-1, with D uncertain. This sequence was found in an adult who received the AZD1222 COVID-19 vaccine. The CDR3 bases are TGCGCCAGCAGCCAAGAAACGCCCGACGGAGAGAACTACAATGAGCAGTTCTTC. Its protein is CASSQETPDGENYNEQFF.